The 13 T cell receptor beta chains below were found in one sample sequenced in a study of a mutant IDH1 vaccine in newly diagnosed glioma. These receptors lack a known antigen. Time point defined: week 5, during vaccination. In the vaccine, a single dose held 300 ug of the mutant IDH1 20-mer peptide, along with topical imiquimod. Clones were read by immunoSEQ multiplex PCR, and TCRdb kept only the in-frame ones, dropping some. The table includes some 51,000 clones, around 80% detected once. The material was PBMCs, obtained from a glioma patient whose treatment included an IDH1 peptide vaccine. The receptors shown here come from a man aged 50 or older with glioma.

The chain combines TRBV25-1 with TRBJ1-2, with 8 bases lining up with TRBD1. Germline CDR1 MGHDK, CDR2 SYGVNS. The J segment lost 0 bases and the V segment lost 2 bases, leaving 8 bases of the junction unmatched. The CDR3 contains 17 residues. The CDR3 coding sequence is TGTGCCAGCAGTGAAGGGGGGGACAGGACAGCTAACTATGGCTACACCTTC. Amino acids: CASSEGGDRTANYGYTF.

The rearrangement links TRBV18 to TRBJ2-2; D not certain. Germline V gives CDR1 KGHSH, CDR2 LQKENI. This CDR3 is 14 amino acids long. V lost 1 base and J 0 bases, leaving 3 bases between the germline ends. The CDR3 protein is CASSPRSNTGELFF. The CDR3 bases are TGTGCCAGCTCACCACGGTCGAACACCGGGGAGCTGTTTTTT.

The chain is built from TRBV18 and TRBJ1-1; 7 nucleotides align to TRBD1. Trimming cost V 8 bases and J 7 bases; bases outside gene matches: 10. The CDR3 has 13 residues. CDR1 is KGHSH, CDR2 LQKENI, per germline. The CDR3 DNA reads TGTGCCAGCCGCGTTTTAAGGGACAGTGAAGCTTTCTTT. This codes for CASRVLRDSEAFF.

The chain couples TRBV2 to TRBJ1-6; 8 bases map to TRBD1. Germline trimming cut 5 bases from V and 10 bases from J; bases unmatched to any gene: 4. The CDR3 totals 13 residues. Germline CDR1 SNHLY, CDR2 FYNNEI. For the CDR3, the DNA is TGTGCCAGCAGTACGGACAGGGACTCACCCCTCCACTTT. Amino acid sequence: CASSTDRDSPLHF. The variable domain in full, with the rest retrieved from reference TRBV2 and TRBJ1-6, is EPEVTQTPSHQVTQMGQEVILRCVPISNHLYFYWYRQILGQKVEFLVSFYNNEISEKSEIFDDQFSVERPDGSNFTLKIRSTKLEDSAMYFCASSTDRDSPLHFGNGTRLTVT.

The V call is TRBV19, the J call TRBJ2-5, with a possible D match to TRBD2 (5 bases). V lost 10 bases and J lost 2, with 14 bases in between. The germline V gene has CDR1 LNHDA and CDR2 SQIVND (reference sequence). The CDR3 has 13 amino acids. CDR3 DNA sequence: TGTGCCACCCAGGACGGAGGTCAAGAGACCCAGTACTTC. Residues: CATQDGGQETQYF.

DNA for the CDR3: TGTGCCAGCAGGGGTCGGTCGGGCACAGATACGCAGTATTTT. It translates to CASRGRSGTDTQYF. The rearrangement uses TRBV7-9 and TRBJ2-3; no reliable D call. Germline V CDR1 and CDR2: SEHNR, FQNEAQ (reference sequence). The V and J ends lost 6 bases and 1 base respectively, with 11 bases between them. CDR3 length: 14 amino acids.

The V gene is TRBV4-3, the J gene TRBJ2-3; TRBD1 aligns across 8 bases. Germline values: CDR1 LGHNA, CDR2 YSLEER. V gave up 0 bases and J gave up 3 bases; unmatched junction bases: 8. The CDR3 is 17 residues long. CDR3 sequence (DNA): TGCGCCAGCAGCCAAGACGCGCAGGGGGCAGGGACAGATACGCAGTATTTT. Translation: CASSQDAQGAGTDTQYF.

V usage is TRBV7-2 and J usage is TRBJ1-3; 9 bases are shared with TRBD1. This CDR3 contains 15 residues. Germline trimming cut 5 bases from V and 2 bases from J; bases unmatched to any gene: 4. Germline CDR1 reads SGHTA; CDR2 reads FQGNSA. CDR3 region: CASSPQGATGNTIYF. CDR3 DNA: TGTGCCAGCAGCCCACAGGGGGCCACTGGAAACACCATATATTTT.

The chain is built from TRBV2 and TRBJ1-4, with TRBD1 matching 8 bases. The CDR3 extends over 15 amino acids. Germline trimming cut 6 bases from V and 2 bases from J; bases unmatched to any gene: 5. Germline V gene sequence: CDR1 SNHLY, CDR2 FYNNEI. CDR3 DNA sequence: TGTGCCAGCAGATTGACAGGGGCTACTAATGAAAAACTGTTTTTT. It translates to CASRLTGATNEKLFF.

The DNA of the CDR3 is TGTGCCAGCAGCTTGCCAGCGGCCAGCTCCTACGAGCAGTACTTC. Protein: CASSLPAASSYEQYF. The chain combines TRBV5-4 with TRBJ2-7; D may be TRBD2 (5 bases). Germline CDR1 SGHNT, CDR2 YYREEE (reference sequence). The CDR3 is 15 residues long. Trimming pared 1 base from V and 0 bases from J, leaving 11 bases between.

The CDR3 nucleotides read TGTGCCAGCAGTGACCTGGGACAGGGCACAGATACGCAGTATTTT. This codes for CASSDLGQGTDTQYF. The chain carries TRBV6-4 and TRBJ2-3; 8 bases agree with TRBD1. The V gene end was trimmed by 2 bases and the J gene end by 1 base; junction bases not matched to a gene: 2. The CDR3 contains 15 residues. The germline CDR1 and CDR2 sequences are MRHNA and SNTAGT.

The chain employs TRBV5-4 and TRBJ2-1; 9 nucleotides match TRBD1. Per germline, CDR1 SGHNT and CDR2 YYREEE (reference sequence). With 6 bases clipped from V and 3 bases from J, the junction kept 10 bases outside the gene matches. CDR3 length: 16 amino acids. The CDR3 here is CASTLATGGNYNEQFF. The CDR3 nucleotides read TGTGCCAGCACCCTGGCGACAGGGGGGAACTACAATGAGCAGTTCTTC. Complete variable domain (other parts from reference TRBV5-4 and TRBJ2-1): ETGVTQSPTHLIKTRGQQVTLRCSSQSGHNTVSWYQQALGQGPQFIFQYYREEENGRGNFPPRFSGLQFPNYSSELNVNALELDDSALYLCASTLATGGNYNEQFFGPGTRLTVL.

The chain couples TRBV29-1 to TRBJ2-2, with D perhaps TRBD2 (6 bases). The CDR3 covers 13 residues. Germline CDR1 SQVTM, CDR2 ANQGSEA. Trimming shortened V by 7 bases and J by 5 bases, and 14 bases separated the two germline ends. Here the CDR3 reads CSGGPSGTGELFF. In DNA form, the CDR3 reads TGCAGCGGCGGGCCCAGCGGGACCGGGGAGCTGTTTTTT.